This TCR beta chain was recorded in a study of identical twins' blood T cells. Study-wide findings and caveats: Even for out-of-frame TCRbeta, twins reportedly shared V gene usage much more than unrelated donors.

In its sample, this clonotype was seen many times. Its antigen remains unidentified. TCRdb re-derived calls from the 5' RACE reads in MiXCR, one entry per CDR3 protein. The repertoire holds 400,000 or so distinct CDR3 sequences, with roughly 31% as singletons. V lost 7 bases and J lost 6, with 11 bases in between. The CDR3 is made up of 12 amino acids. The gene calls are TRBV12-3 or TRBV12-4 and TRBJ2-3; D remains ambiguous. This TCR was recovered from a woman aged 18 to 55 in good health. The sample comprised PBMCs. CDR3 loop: CASTLGEDTQYF. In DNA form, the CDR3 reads TGTGCCAGCACCCTTGGCGAGGATACGCAGTATTTT.